This TCR beta chain stems from a study of cytomegalovirus exposure and HLA in healthy donors. General study points: Because they were indistinguishable, some V segments, including TRBV6-2 and TRBV6-3, were excluded. Published work reported that the classifier diagnosed cytomegalovirus status with high specificity and sensitivity. A missense variant in DCLRE1C was later tied to TCR beta V- and J-gene trimming. In an earlier analysis, productive rearrangement rates for most beta V segments clustered near 87% or 30%.

Note on this clone: Its cognate antigen is unknown.

The PCR used 60 Vbeta and 13 Jbeta primers. Libraries were prepared by immunoSEQ multiplex PCR; TCRdb keeps only in-frame clonotypes and omits some of them. The table lists tens of thousands of clones. Germline V lookup: CDR1 SNHLY, CDR2 FYNNEI. The CDR3 loop spans 14 amino acids. Trimming removed 6 bases from V and 4 bases from J, with 12 bases in between. Sequenced input: PBMCs. This clonotype originated in a human donor in good health. The chain is built from TRBV2 and TRBJ1-4; D is perhaps TRBD1 (5 bases). CDR3 sequence reads: CASRGRASNEKLFF. The DNA for the CDR3 is TGTGCCAGCAGAGGCAGGGCGAGTAATGAAAAACTGTTTTTT.